This TCR beta chain came from a study of chemoradiotherapy in HPV16-positive cancers. Points on this clone: The antigen is undetermined.

Study results and caveats: During treatment, candidate HPV-specific clones and E7-related motifs expanded in tumor. The functional HPV-specific definition rests on just a couple of HPV16-positive patients. In HPV16-positive patients, HPV-responsive T-cell expansion tracked better recurrence-free survival.

Samples were taken several times over chemoradiotherapy. Trimming took 5 bases from V and 2 from J, leaving 10 bases between them. CDR1 and CDR2 from the germline V gene are ENHRY and SYGVKD. The CDR3 contains 13 residues. The protocol was immunoSEQ multiplex PCR, while the TCRdb copy is restricted to in-frame clones and leaves out a portion. This table holds about 16,000 clones, about 90% found once. The clonotype was recovered from a human donor with HPV-associated anogenital cancer. Sequencing was performed on blood, taken from a patient who underwent chemoradiotherapy. The genes are TRBV10-3 and TRBJ2-7, with D possibly being TRBD2 (5 bases). Written as DNA, the CDR3 is TGTGCCATCAGTCCCGGGGTACCCTACGAGCAGTACTTC. This encodes CAISPGVPYEQYF.